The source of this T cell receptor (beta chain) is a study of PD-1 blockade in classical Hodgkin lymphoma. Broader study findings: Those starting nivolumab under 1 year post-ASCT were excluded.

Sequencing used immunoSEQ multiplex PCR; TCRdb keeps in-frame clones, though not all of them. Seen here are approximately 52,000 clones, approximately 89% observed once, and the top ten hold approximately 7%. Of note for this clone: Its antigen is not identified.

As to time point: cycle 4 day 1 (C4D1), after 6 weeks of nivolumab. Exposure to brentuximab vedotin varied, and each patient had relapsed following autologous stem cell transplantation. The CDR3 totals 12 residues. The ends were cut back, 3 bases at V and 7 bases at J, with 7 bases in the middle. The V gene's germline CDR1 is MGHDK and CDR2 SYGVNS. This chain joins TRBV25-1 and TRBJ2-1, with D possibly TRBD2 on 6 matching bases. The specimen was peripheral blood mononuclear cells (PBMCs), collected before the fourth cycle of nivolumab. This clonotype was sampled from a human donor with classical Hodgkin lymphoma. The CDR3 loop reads CASSESGNEQFF. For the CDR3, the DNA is TGTGCCAGCAGTGAGAGCGGGAATGAGCAGTTCTTC.